This T cell receptor (beta chain) was sequenced in a study of OX40 agonist ivuxolimab in advanced cancers. General study results and limits: Clonal expansion by week 6 occurred in CD4+ and CD8+ blood T cells (at 0.1 to 3.0 mg/kg).

J lost 3 bases, V lost 4 bases, and 3 bases had no gene match. This CDR3 comprises 14 residues. The germline V gene encodes CDR1 PRHDT and CDR2 FYEKMQ (reference sequence). About this clone itself: As yet, its antigen is unknown.

The table came from immunoSEQ multiplex PCR; TCRdb's copy has only in-frame clones and leaves some out. Here the sample spans 80,000 or so clones, around four fifths being singletons. J is TRBJ1-2 and V is TRBV13, with 9 nucleotides matching TRBD1. The sample consisted of CD4+ or CD8+ T cells sorted from blood, taken in a trial of the OX40 agonist ivuxolimab. The TCR was taken from an adult with an advanced solid tumor such as melanoma, head and neck, liver or kidney cancer. For the CDR3, the DNA is TGTGCCAGCAGCTCCTGGACAGGGGACTATGGCTACACCTTC. Its translation: CASSSWTGDYGYTF. The entire variable domain, with the rest obtained from reference TRBV13 and TRBJ1-2, is as follows: AAGVIQSPRHLIKEKRETATLKCYPIPRHDTVYWYQQGPGQDPQFLISFYEKMQSDKGSIPDRFSAQQFSDYHSELNMSSLELGDSALYFCASSSWTGDYGYTFGSGTRLTVV.